The T cell receptor (beta chain) under discussion was sequenced for a study of OX40 agonist ivuxolimab in advanced cancers. This CDR3 contains 12 residues. V lost 3 bases and J 7 bases, leaving 8 bases between the germline ends. Per the germline V gene, CDR1 is SGHTS and CDR2 is YDEGEE. TCRdb's table, derived via immunoSEQ multiplex PCR, lists solely in-frame clones and lacks some. The profile shows roughly 120,000 clones, around 92% of them singletons. This TCR was recovered from an adult with an advanced solid tumor such as melanoma, head and neck, liver or kidney cancer. The V and J genes are TRBV5-8 and TRBJ2-1, with a possible D match to TRBD2 (6 bases). The sample here was CD4+ or CD8+ T cells sorted from blood, taken in a trial of the OX40 agonist ivuxolimab. The CDR3 nucleotides read TGTGCCAGCAGCTGGGGGGTAAATGAGCAGTTCTTC. Amino acids: CASSWGVNEQFF.